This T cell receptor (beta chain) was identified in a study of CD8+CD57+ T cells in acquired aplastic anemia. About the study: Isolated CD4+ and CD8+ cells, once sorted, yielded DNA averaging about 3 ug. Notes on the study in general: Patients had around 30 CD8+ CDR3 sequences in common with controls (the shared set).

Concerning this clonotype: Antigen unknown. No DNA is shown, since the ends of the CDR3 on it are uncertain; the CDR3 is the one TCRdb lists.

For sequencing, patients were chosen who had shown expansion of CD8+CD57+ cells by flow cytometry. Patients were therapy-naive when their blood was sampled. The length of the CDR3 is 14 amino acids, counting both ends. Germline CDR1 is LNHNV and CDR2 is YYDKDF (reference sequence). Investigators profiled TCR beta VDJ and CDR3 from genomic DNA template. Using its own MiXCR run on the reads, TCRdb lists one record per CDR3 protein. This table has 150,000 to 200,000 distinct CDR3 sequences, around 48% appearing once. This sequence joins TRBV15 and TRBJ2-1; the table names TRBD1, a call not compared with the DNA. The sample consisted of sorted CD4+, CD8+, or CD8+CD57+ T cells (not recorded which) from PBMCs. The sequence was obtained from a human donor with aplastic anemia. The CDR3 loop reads CATSRPQVAGGAFF.